This T cell receptor beta chain appears in the sequencing data of a study of T cells in Graves' hyperthyroidism and ophthalmopathy. Study findings and constraints: Progression to ophthalmopathy was predicted a median of 6.5 months early. In the analysis, a 13 V-J model separated ophthalmopathy from stable hyperthyroidism.

TCR beta CDR3 regions were amplified from RNA transcripts. The HTBI primer set was used in a first-round RT-PCR of the TCR CDR3. Using its own MiXCR run on the multiplex PCR reads, TCRdb lists one record per CDR3 protein. The sample lists hundreds of thousands of distinct CDR3 sequences, approximately 15% occurring once. This clonotype was observed at least ten times. Its antigen is unidentified. The CDR3 runs 17 residues. Deletions cut 3 bases from V and 0 bases from J, with 20 bases between. The germline V gene encodes CDR1 DFQATT and CDR2 SNEGSKA (reference sequence). Specimen: blood. The receptor was derived from a woman aged 40 to 50 with Graves' hyperthyroidism. The chain links TRBV20-1 to TRBJ1-1, with D unclear. The CDR3: CSASVRNFKGMNTEAFF. In DNA, the CDR3 is TGCAGTGCTAGTGTGAGGAATTTCAAAGGAATGAACACTGAAGCTTTCTTT.